This TCR beta chain was documented in a study of cytomegalovirus exposure and HLA in healthy donors. Study-wide points: In terms of immune exposure information, only CMV serostatus was available. From TCR beta sequences, most subjects' HLA-A and HLA-B alleles were reportedly predicted accurately. Cytomegalovirus status was reportedly diagnosed by the classifier with high sensitivity and specificity. In a later analysis, the majority of CMV-associated beta chains seemingly showed HLA restriction.

The primer mix had 60 Vbeta and 13 Jbeta primers. This table comes from immunoSEQ multiplex PCR, and its TCRdb copy is limited to in-frame clones, with some not included. The sample gives tens of thousands of clones, roughly 78% of which show up once; around 4.2% is in the top ten. CDR3 length equals 12 residues. Germline V gene lookup returns CDR1 KGHSH and CDR2 LQKENI. Comments on this clone: Its antigen is not known. An end of the junction does not agree with germline; a read error may underlie this.

Material for sequencing was PBMCs. J is TRBJ2-7 and V is TRBV18, with 9 bases matching TRBD1. This clonotype was sampled from a man between 40 and 49 years old in good health and CMV-seronegative. Written as DNA, the CDR3 is TGTGCCAGCTCACCGCCCGGGGACAGGGTGTCGTTC. Residues: CASSPPGDRVSF. Supplemented by reference TRBV18 and TRBJ2-7, the full variable domain reads NAGVMQNPRHLVRRRGQEARLRCSPMKGHSHVYWYRQLPEEGLKFMVYLQKENIIDESGMPKERFSAEFPKEGPSILRIQQVVRGDSAAYFCASSPPGDRVSFGPGTRLTVT.